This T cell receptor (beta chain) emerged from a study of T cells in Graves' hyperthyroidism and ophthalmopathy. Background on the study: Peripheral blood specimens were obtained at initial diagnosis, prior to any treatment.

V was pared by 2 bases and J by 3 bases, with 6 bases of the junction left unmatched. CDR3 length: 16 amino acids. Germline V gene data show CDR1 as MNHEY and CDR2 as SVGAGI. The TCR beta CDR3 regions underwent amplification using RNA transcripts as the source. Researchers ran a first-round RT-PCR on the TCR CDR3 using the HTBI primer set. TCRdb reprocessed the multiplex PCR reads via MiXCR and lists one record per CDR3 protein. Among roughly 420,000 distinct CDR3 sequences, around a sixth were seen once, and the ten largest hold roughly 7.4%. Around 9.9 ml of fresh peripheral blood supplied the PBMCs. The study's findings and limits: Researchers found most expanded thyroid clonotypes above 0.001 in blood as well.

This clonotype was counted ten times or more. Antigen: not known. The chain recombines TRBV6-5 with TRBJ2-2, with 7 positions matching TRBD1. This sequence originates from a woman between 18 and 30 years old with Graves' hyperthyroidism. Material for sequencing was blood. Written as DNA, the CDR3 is TGTGCCAGCAGTTACGCCCCGGGACAGCACACCGGGGAGCTGTTTTTT. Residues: CASSYAPGQHTGELFF.